These 32 T cell receptor beta chains were sequenced from one sample in a study of cytomegalovirus exposure and HLA in healthy donors listed by TCRdb under 2017. Library generation was performed with the immunoSEQ multiplex PCR assay. A mixture of 60 forward primers for TCR Vbeta segments and 13 reverse primers for TCR Jbeta segments was used in the multiplex PCR. TCRdb holds this immuneACCESS table with in-frame rearrangements only. Some clones are missing; in checked studies, unresolved V genes explain under half, and the rest has no known cause. This sample gives about 78,000 clones in total; about 60% of them show up just once. Less than 7.5% of the sample is in the top ten clones. The sequencing sample was made of PBMCs. All receptors derive from a man under 40 in good health and CMV-seropositive.

By frequency in the sample, this clone is medium-sized (0.01 to 0.1%). The chain uses TRBV5-1 and TRBJ2-4; the match to TRBD1 covers 8 bases. Germline V gene sequence: CDR1 SGHRS, CDR2 YFSETQ. Trimming cost V 4 bases and J 7 bases; bases outside gene matches: 16. The CDR3 totals 17 residues. In DNA, the CDR3 is TGCGCCAGCAGCCACTCATCAGCCCAGGGGGCTCGGAACATTCAGTACTTC. It encodes CASSHSSAQGARNIQYF.

The genes are TRBV6-1 and TRBJ1-5; D is perhaps TRBD1 (5 bases). V was cut by 5 bases and J by 5 bases, with 13 bases left in between. Germline CDR1 is MNHNS and CDR2 is SASEGT. There are 14 residues in the CDR3. The CDR3: CASSSSGGYQPQHF. The CDR3 DNA reads TGTGCCAGCAGTTCAAGCGGGGGGTATCAGCCCCAGCATTTT.

The chain is built from TRBV2 and TRBJ1-1; D is perhaps TRBD1 (5 bases). CDR1 and CDR2 from the germline V gene are SNHLY and FYNNEI. This CDR3 is built from 12 residues. V lost 7 bases and J 3 bases, leaving 9 bases between the germline ends. This CDR3 reads CASNGGDTEAFF. The DNA of the CDR3 is TGTGCCAGCAACGGGGGGGACACTGAAGCTTTCTTT. The full variable domain, in which reference TRBV2 and TRBJ1-1 provide the parts outside the CDR3, is EPEVTQTPSHQVTQMGQEVILRCVPISNHLYFYWYRQILGQKVEFLVSFYNNEISEKSEIFDDQFSVERPDGSNFTLKIRSTKLEDSAMYFCASNGGDTEAFFGQGTRLTVV.

This CDR3 reads CASSLAVFLTGGNEKLFF. The CDR3 DNA is TGTGCCAGCAGCTTGGCTGTGTTTTTGACAGGGGGTAATGAAAAACTGTTTTTT. The V and J genes are TRBV5-5 and TRBJ1-4; 9 bases line up with TRBD1. Looked up from germline, CDR1 is SGHKS and CDR2 is YYEKEE (reference sequence). Germline trimming cut 0 bases from V and 4 bases from J; bases unmatched to any gene: 10. This CDR3 contains 18 residues.

The chain combines TRBV5-1 with TRBJ1-1, with a weak D call TRBD1 (5 bases). CDR1 and CDR2 (germline): SGHRS, YFSETQ. The V end lost 4 bases, the J end lost 4 bases, and 11 bases lay between the germline ends. The CDR3 covers 13 residues. DNA for the CDR3: TGCGCCAGCAGCCTCCAGGGTCGCACTGAAGCTTTCTTT. This sequence encodes CASSLQGRTEAFF.

The rearrangement links TRBV5-1 to TRBJ2-1; TRBD2 agrees at 11 bases. The CDR3 loop spans 17 amino acids. V shed 4 bases, J shed 4 bases, and the junction held 10 bases outside the gene matches. The V gene's germline CDR1 is SGHRS and CDR2 YFSETQ. The CDR3 sequence: CASSLTFSGGGYNEQFF. The CDR3 DNA is TGCGCCAGCAGCCTAACCTTTAGCGGGGGGGGTTACAATGAGCAGTTCTTC.

DNA of the CDR3: TGTGCCAGCAGCTCAACCGACAGGGCAGGAGCCTCCTACGAGCAGTACTTC. This sequence encodes CASSSTDRAGASYEQYF. This chain connects TRBV7-6 to TRBJ2-7; TRBD1 aligns across 7 bases. V shed 4 bases and J 0 bases; nucleotides not matched to a gene: 12. CDR3 length: 17 residues. CDR1 SGHVS and CDR2 FNYEAQ come from the germline V gene.

This clone has just a few counts. The chain joins TRBV2 to TRBJ2-2; TRBD1 matches at 8 bases. Germline trimming cut 2 bases from V and 6 bases from J; bases unmatched to any gene: 5. Germline V gene lookup returns CDR1 SNHLY and CDR2 FYNNEI. CDR3 length equals 15 residues. The CDR3 loop reads CASSEWTGTAGELFF. The CDR3 DNA follows: TGTGCCAGCAGTGAATGGACAGGGACCGCCGGGGAGCTGTTTTTT. Full variable domain (outside the CDR3, taken from reference TRBV2 and TRBJ2-2): EPEVTQTPSHQVTQMGQEVILRCVPISNHLYFYWYRQILGQKVEFLVSFYNNEISEKSEIFDDQFSVERPDGSNFTLKIRSTKLEDSAMYFCASSEWTGTAGELFFGEGSRLTVL.

This clone has just a few counts. The chain has TRBV19 and TRBJ1-3; weak D call: TRBD1 (6 bases). V dropped 5 bases and J dropped 0 bases, with 11 bases sitting between them. The CDR3 length is 15 residues. Germline V gives CDR1 LNHDA, CDR2 SQIVND (reference sequence). DNA of the CDR3: TGTGCCAGTAGTCAGGGGCAGAACTCTGGAAACACCATATATTTT. It codes for CASSQGQNSGNTIYF.

This clone has just a few counts. This rearrangement joins TRBV27 to TRBJ2-2, with 8 bases lining up with TRBD2. The V segment lost 6 bases and the J segment 0 bases; nucleotides outside the gene matches: 6. Germline CDR1 and CDR2: MNHEY and SMNVEV (reference sequence). The CDR3 has 16 amino acids. The DNA of the CDR3 is TGTGCCAGCAGCTTTAGCGGGGCCGCGAACACCGGGGAGCTGTTTTTT. Encoded protein: CASSFSGAANTGELFF.

This sequence joins TRBV27 and TRBJ1-6; D gene uncertain. The CDR3 runs to 14 residues. Germline-derived CDR1 and CDR2 are MNHEY and SMNVEV (reference sequence). Trimming removed 6 bases from V and 5 bases from J, with 11 bases in between. The CDR3 protein is CASRGGRDNSPLHF. CDR3 bases: TGTGCCAGCAGAGGCGGGAGAGATAATTCACCCCTCCACTTT.

The J gene is TRBJ2-7, the V gene TRBV10-1; 8 bases fit TRBD1. Germline CDR1 reads WNHNN; CDR2 reads SYGVQD (reference sequence). Trimming cost V 9 bases and J 6 bases; bases outside gene matches: 10. There are 13 residues in the CDR3. CDR3 in amino acids: CARLQGAPGEQYF. CDR3 DNA sequence: TGCGCCAGGCTTCAGGGGGCCCCCGGCGAGCAGTACTTC.

This clone was observed once. The chain joins TRBV28 to TRBJ1-5, with D possibly being TRBD1 (5 bases). The germline V gene encodes CDR1 MDHEN and CDR2 SYDVKM. V was cut by 5 bases and J by 5 bases, with 13 bases left in between. The CDR3 extends over 14 amino acids. The CDR3, as DNA: TGTGCCAGCAGTGGCATCGGGGGGTATCAGCCCCAGCATTTT. It yields the protein CASSGIGGYQPQHF.

J is TRBJ2-5 and V is TRBV7-2; D uncertain. Germline values: CDR1 SGHTA, CDR2 FQGNSA. CDR3 length equals 16 residues. V lost 2 bases and J lost 2, with 15 bases in between. DNA of the CDR3: TGTGCCAGCAGCTTAAGGTCTAAGGCGGAGCAAGAGACCCAGTACTTC. This gives the protein CASSLRSKAEQETQYF.

This chain connects TRBV15 to TRBJ1-3, with 10 positions matching TRBD1. In germline, CDR1 is LNHNV, CDR2 YYDKDF (reference sequence). This CDR3 has 17 amino acids. V dropped 2 bases and J dropped 2; count of bases not matched to a gene: 6. The DNA for the CDR3 is TGTGCCACCAGCAGATTTAACGGACAGGGGGCTGGAAACACCATATATTTT. The encoded protein is CATSRFNGQGAGNTIYF.

The chain joins TRBV21-1 to TRBJ2-5; the table's D gene call, TRBD1, was not cross checked with the DNA. TRBV21-1 is tagged as a pseudogene. The CDR3 runs to 18 residues. CDR3 protein: CASSTYPSAGTGKETQYF. CDR3 nucleotide sequence: TGTGCCAGCAGTACCTACCCCTCCGCCGGGACAGGGAAAGAGACCCAGTACTTC.

The chain joins TRBV11-2 to TRBJ2-1; 10 positions agree with TRBD2. The CDR3 is 14 residues long. J gave up 4 bases and V 4 bases, and 1 base lay outside the gene matches. Germline values: CDR1 SGHAT, CDR2 FQNNGV. The CDR3 nucleotides read TGTGCCAGCAGCTGGACTAGCGGTTACAATGAGCAGTTCTTC. It encodes CASSWTSGYNEQFF.

The rearrangement joins TRBV5-4 to TRBJ2-7; D possibly corresponds to TRBD2 (5 bases). This CDR3 has 13 amino acids. Germline V gene sequence: CDR1 SGHNT, CDR2 YYREEE (reference sequence). V gave up 4 bases and J gave up 3 bases, with 11 bases separating them. The CDR3 nucleotides are TGTGCCAGCAGCCGGGATGTACTCTACGAGCAGTACTTC. Amino acid sequence: CASSRDVLYEQYF.

CDR3 sequence reads: CASSLDMESYEQYF. Written as DNA, the CDR3 is TGCGCCAGCAGCCTAGACATGGAGTCCTACGAGCAGTACTTC. The V gene is TRBV4-1, the J gene TRBJ2-7, with D unclear. V was trimmed by 4 bases and J by 1 base, leaving 11 bases between them. The CDR3 spans 14 residues. Germline V gene sequence: CDR1 MGHRA, CDR2 YSYEKL.

The rearrangement links TRBV28 to TRBJ1-1, with 8 bases that match TRBD1. In germline, CDR1 is MDHEN, CDR2 SYDVKM. Trimming cost V 2 bases and J 6 bases; bases outside gene matches: 11. The CDR3 covers 16 residues. CDR3 residues: CASSLRLRRTGPEAFF. The CDR3 DNA sequence: TGTGCCAGCAGTTTACGCCTTCGACGGACAGGGCCTGAAGCTTTCTTT.

This chain connects TRBV2 to TRBJ1-5, with 7 bases lining up with TRBD1. The CDR3 totals 13 residues. V gave up 5 bases and J gave up 6 bases; unmatched junction bases: 4. Germline assignment: CDR1 SNHLY and CDR2 FYNNEI. Written as DNA, the CDR3 is TGTGCCAGCAGTTCAGGGGGAAGTCAGCCCCAGCATTTT. It specifies CASSSGGSQPQHF.

By proportion, this clone is medium-sized. The chain carries TRBV28 and TRBJ2-2; D gene ambiguous. The CDR3 loop spans 14 amino acids. V was pared by 5 bases and J by 6 bases, with 13 bases between. Germline-derived CDR1 and CDR2 are MDHEN and SYDVKM. In DNA form, the CDR3 reads TGTGCCAGCAGTCTTACCAGGTACCCCGGGGAGCTGTTTTTT. Protein sequence: CASSLTRYPGELFF.

The sample holds a few counts of this clone. The chain has TRBV11-2 and TRBJ2-5, with D perhaps TRBD1 (6 bases). The J call may not be correct, given that the DNA end is closer to TRBJ2-7. CDR1 and CDR2 (germline): SGHAT, FQNNGV. This CDR3 has 14 residues. The DNA of the CDR3 is TGTGCCAGCAGCTCGCAGATGGACAGTTACGAGCAGTACTTC. This encodes CASSSQMDSYEQYF.

V is TRBV6-6 and J is TRBJ1-3; the D gene is possibly TRBD1 (6 bases). CDR1 and CDR2 (germline): MNHNY, SVGAGI (reference sequence). Trimming cost V 6 bases and J 8 bases, with 14 bases left between them. The CDR3 is 13 residues long. CDR3 sequence reads: CASSHRVGDTIYF. In nucleotides, the CDR3 is TGTGCCAGCAGCCACAGGGTTGGGGACACCATATATTTT.

The chain is built from TRBV6-1 and TRBJ1-3; 8 bases fit TRBD1. The CDR3 runs 15 residues. Trimming removed 4 bases from V and 5 bases from J; junction bases left unmatched: 7. Germline V gene sequence: CDR1 MNHNS, CDR2 SASEGT. CDR3 DNA sequence: TGTGCCAGCAGTGGACAGGGGAAGCGGAGAAACACCATATATTTT. It yields the protein CASSGQGKRRNTIYF.

The J gene is TRBJ2-5, the V gene TRBV5-4, with 10 bases lining up with TRBD2. The DNA end is a closer match to TRBJ2-7, so the J assignment may be wrong. This CDR3 region has 15 residues. Germline values: CDR1 SGHNT, CDR2 YYREEE (reference sequence). CDR3 nucleotide sequence: TGTGCCAGCAGCCCGACTAGCGGGTTCTCCTACGAGCAGTACTTC. This encodes CASSPTSGFSYEQYF.

The chain uses TRBV7-3 and TRBJ2-5, with D perhaps TRBD1 (6 bases). The CDR3 spans 13 residues. Germline V gives CDR1 SGHTA, CDR2 FQGTGA. V dropped 5 bases and J dropped 5 bases, with 12 bases sitting between them. As DNA, the CDR3 is TGTGCCAGCAGCCGTACAAGGGGGGAGACCCAGTACTTC. Translating it yields CASSRTRGETQYF. The full variable domain, in which reference TRBV7-3 and TRBJ2-5 provide the parts outside the CDR3, is GAGVSQTPSNKVTEKGKYVELRCDPISGHTALYWYRQSLGQGPEFLIYFQGTGAADDSGLPNDRFFAVRPEGSVSTLKIQRTERGDSAVYLCASSRTRGETQYFGPGTRLLVL.

This rearrangement joins TRBV15 to TRBJ1-1; a possible D gene is TRBD1 (6 bases). The CDR3 consists of 15 residues. V shed 2 bases and J shed 5 bases, with 15 bases lying between them. Germline V lookup: CDR1 LNHNV, CDR2 YYDKDF (reference sequence). The CDR3 here is CATSRSQGAQTEAFF. In nucleotides, the CDR3 is TGTGCCACCAGCAGATCACAGGGAGCCCAGACTGAAGCTTTCTTT.

The chain combines TRBV25-1 with TRBJ2-3; possibly TRBD2 for D (6 bases). CDR3 size: 16 residues. Per the germline V gene, CDR1 is MGHDK and CDR2 is SYGVNS. V gave up 2 bases and J gave up 0 bases, with 12 bases separating them. In DNA form, the CDR3 reads TGTGCCAGCAGTGAAATGGCGGGGACGAGCACAGATACGCAGTATTTT. Amino acid sequence: CASSEMAGTSTDTQYF. Full variable domain (remainder filled in from reference TRBV25-1 and TRBJ2-3): EADIYQTPRYLVIGTGKKITLECSQTMGHDKMYWYQQDPGMELHLIHYSYGVNSTEKGDLSSESTVSRIRTEHFPLTLESARPSHTSQYLCASSEMAGTSTDTQYFGPGTRLTVL.

This clone showed up just a few times. This chain uses TRBV19 with TRBJ1-3; D is undetermined. This CDR3 spans 13 amino acids. In germline, CDR1 is LNHDA, CDR2 SQIVND (reference sequence). Trimming pared 5 bases from V and 0 bases from J, leaving 5 bases between. In DNA, the CDR3 is TGTGCCAGTAGTCCCTTCTCTGGAAACACCATATATTTT. Translated, it gives CASSPFSGNTIYF.

This clone was counted only a few times. The gene calls are TRBV7-9 and TRBJ1-5; D gene ambiguous. V shed 5 bases and J shed 5 bases, with 13 bases lying between them. CDR3 length: 14 residues. Per the germline V gene, CDR1 is SEHNR and CDR2 is FQNEAQ (reference sequence). The chain's CDR3 is CASSRGGDHQPQHF. The CDR3 DNA sequence: TGTGCCAGCAGCCGCGGAGGCGACCATCAGCCCCAGCATTTT.

This chain uses TRBV7-2 with TRBJ1-5, with D possibly TRBD1 on 6 matching bases. This CDR3 spans 15 amino acids. The germline V and J ends were trimmed by 4 bases and 3 bases, with 13 bases remaining between them. Germline V gene data show CDR1 as SGHTA and CDR2 as FQGNSA. The CDR3 region has the DNA TGTGCCAGCAGCTGGGACACCGGGAACAATCAGCCCCAGCATTTT. Its protein product is CASSWDTGNNQPQHF. The full variable domain, with the rest looked up from reference TRBV7-2 and TRBJ1-5, is GAGVSQSPSNKVTEKGKDVELRCDPISGHTALYWYRQSLGQGLEFLIYFQGNSAPDKSGLPSDRFSAERTGGSVSTLTIQRTQQEDSAVYLCASSWDTGNNQPQHFGDGTRLSIL.